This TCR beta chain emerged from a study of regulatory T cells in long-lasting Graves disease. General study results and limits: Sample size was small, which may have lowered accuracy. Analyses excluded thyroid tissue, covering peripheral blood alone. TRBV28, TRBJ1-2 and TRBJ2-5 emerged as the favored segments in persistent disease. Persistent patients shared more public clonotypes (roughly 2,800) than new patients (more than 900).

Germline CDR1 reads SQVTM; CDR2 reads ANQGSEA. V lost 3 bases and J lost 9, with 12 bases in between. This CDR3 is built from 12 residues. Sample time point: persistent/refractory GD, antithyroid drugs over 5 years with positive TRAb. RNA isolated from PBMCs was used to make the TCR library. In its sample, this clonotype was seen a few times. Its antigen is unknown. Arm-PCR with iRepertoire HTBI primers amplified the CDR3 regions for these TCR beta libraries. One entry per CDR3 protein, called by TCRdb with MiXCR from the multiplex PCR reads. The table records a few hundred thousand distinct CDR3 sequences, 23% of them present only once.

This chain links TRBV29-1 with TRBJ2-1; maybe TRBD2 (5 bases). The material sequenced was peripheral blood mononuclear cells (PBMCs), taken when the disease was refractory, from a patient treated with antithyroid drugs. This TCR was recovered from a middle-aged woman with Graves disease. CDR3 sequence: CSVDFVGSEQFF. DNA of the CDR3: TGCAGCGTTGATTTTGTGGGGAGTGAGCAGTTCTTC.